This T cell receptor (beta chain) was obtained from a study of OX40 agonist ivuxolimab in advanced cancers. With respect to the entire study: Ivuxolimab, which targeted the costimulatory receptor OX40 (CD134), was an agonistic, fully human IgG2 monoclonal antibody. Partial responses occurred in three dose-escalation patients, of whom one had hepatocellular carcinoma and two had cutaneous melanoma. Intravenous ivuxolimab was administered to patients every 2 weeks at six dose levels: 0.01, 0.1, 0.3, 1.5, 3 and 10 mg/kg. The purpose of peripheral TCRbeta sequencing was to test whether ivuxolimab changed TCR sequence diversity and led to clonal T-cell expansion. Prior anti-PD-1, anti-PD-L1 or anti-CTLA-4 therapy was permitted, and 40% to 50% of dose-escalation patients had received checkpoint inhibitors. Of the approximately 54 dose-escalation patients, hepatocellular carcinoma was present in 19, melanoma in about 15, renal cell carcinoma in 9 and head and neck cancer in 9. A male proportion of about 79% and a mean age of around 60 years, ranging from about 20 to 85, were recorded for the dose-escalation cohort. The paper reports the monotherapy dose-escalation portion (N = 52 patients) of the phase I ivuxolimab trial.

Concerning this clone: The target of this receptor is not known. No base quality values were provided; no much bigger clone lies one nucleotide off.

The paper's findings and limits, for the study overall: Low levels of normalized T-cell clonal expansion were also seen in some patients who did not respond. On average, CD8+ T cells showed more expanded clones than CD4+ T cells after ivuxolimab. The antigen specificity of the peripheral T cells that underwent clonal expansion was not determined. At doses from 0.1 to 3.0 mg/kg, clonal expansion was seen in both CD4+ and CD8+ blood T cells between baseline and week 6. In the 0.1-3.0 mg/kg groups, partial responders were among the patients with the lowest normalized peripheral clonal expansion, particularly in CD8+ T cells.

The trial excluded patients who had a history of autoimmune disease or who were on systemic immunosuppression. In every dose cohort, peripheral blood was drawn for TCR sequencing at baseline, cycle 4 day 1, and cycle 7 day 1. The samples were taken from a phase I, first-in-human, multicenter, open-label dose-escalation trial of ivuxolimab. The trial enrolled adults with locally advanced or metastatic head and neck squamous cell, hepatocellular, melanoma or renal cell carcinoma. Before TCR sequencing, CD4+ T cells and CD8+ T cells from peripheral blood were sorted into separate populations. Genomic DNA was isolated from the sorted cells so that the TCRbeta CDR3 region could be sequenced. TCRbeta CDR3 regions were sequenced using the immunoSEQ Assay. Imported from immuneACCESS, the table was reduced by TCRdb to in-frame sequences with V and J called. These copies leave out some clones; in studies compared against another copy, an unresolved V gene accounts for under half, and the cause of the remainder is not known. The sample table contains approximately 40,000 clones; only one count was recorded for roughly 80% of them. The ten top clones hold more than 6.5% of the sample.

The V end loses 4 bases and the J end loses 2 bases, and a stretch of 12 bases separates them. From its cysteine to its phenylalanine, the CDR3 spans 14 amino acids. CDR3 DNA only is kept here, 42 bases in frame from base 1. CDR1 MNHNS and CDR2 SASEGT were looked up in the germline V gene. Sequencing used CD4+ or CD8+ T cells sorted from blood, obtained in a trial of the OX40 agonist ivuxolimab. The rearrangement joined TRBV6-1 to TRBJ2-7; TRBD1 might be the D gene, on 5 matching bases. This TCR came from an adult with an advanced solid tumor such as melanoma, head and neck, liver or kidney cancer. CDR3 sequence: CASSGRVLPYEQYF. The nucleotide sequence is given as TGTGCCAGCAGTGGCAGGGTCCTGCCCTACGAGCAGTACTTC.